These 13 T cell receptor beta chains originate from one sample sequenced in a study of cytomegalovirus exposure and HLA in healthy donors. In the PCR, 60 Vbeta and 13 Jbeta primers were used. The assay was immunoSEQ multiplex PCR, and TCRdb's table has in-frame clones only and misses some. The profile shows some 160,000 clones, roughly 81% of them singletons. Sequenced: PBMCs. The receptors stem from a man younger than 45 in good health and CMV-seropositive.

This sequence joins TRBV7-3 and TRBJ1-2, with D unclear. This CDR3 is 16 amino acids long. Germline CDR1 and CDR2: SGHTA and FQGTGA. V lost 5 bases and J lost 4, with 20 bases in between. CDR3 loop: CASSPDSFRGVYGYTF. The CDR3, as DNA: TGTGCCAGCAGCCCGGACTCCTTCAGAGGAGTCTATGGCTACACCTTC.

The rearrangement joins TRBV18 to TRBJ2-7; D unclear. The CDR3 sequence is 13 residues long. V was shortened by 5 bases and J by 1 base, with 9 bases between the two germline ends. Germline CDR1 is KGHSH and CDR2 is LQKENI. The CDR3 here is CASSGGVSYEQYF. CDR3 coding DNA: TGTGCCAGCTCAGGCGGCGTATCCTACGAGCAGTACTTC.

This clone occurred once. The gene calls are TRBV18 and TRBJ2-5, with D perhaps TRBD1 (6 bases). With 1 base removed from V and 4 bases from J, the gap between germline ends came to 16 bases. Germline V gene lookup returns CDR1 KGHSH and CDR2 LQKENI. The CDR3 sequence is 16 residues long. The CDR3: CASSPRGQIFGETQYF. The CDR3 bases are TGTGCCAGCTCACCACGGGGGCAGATATTTGGAGAGACCCAGTACTTC. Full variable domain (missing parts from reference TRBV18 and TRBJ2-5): NAGVMQNPRHLVRRRGQEARLRCSPMKGHSHVYWYRQLPEEGLKFMVYLQKENIIDESGMPKERFSAEFPKEGPSILRIQQVVRGDSAAYFCASSPRGQIFGETQYFGPGTRLLVL.

In DNA, the CDR3 is TGCGCCAGCAGCCCGGGGGTGGATGGCTACACCTTC. Its translation: CASSPGVDGYTF. The chain links TRBV5-1 to TRBJ1-2; D perhaps matches TRBD1 (5 bases). V was pared by 4 bases and J by 6 bases, with 10 bases between. The CDR3 consists of 12 residues. The germline V gene has CDR1 SGHRS and CDR2 YFSETQ.

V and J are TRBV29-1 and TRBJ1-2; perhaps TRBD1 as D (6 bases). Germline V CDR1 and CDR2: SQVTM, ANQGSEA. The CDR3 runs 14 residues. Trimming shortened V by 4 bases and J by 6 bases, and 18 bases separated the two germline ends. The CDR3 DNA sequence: TGCAGCGTTGTGGGGGGGCGAAAAGAAGATGGCTACACCTTC. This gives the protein CSVVGGRKEDGYTF.

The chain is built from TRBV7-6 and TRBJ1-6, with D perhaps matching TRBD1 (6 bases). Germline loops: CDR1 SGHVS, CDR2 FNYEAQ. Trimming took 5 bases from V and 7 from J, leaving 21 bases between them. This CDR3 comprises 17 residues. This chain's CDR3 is CASSPRGGPAGNSPLHF. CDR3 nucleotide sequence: TGTGCCAGCAGCCCCCGTGGGGGCCCAGCAGGGAATTCACCCCTCCACTTT.

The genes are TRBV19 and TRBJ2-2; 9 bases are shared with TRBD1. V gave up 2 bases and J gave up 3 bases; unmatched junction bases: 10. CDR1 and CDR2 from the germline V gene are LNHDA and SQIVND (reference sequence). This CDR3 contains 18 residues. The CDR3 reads CASSIIRAGQGHTGELFF. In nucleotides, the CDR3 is TGTGCCAGTAGTATAATAAGGGCGGGACAGGGCCACACCGGGGAGCTGTTTTTT.

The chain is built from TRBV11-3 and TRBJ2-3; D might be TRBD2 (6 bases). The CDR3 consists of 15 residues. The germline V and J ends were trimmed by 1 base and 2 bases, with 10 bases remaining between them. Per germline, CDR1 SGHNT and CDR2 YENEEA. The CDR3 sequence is CASSLVAGLTDTQYF. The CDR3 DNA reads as TGTGCCAGCAGCTTAGTCGCGGGGCTCACAGATACGCAGTATTTT.

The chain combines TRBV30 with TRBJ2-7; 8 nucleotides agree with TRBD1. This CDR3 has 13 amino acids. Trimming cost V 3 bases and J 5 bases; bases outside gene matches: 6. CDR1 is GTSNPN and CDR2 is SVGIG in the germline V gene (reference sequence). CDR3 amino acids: CAWSETGDDEQYF. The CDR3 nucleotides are TGTGCCTGGAGCGAGACAGGGGACGACGAGCAGTACTTC.

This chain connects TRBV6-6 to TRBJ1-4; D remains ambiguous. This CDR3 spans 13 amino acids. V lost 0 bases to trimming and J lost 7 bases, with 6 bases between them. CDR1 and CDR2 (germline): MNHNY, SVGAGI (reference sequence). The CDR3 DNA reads TGTGCCAGCAGTTACTCGAGTAGTGAAAAACTGTTTTTT. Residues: CASSYSSSEKLFF.

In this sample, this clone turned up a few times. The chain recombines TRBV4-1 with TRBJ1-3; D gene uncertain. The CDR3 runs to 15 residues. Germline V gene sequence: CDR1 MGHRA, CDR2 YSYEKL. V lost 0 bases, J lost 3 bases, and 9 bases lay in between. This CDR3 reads CASSQDPVDGNTIYF. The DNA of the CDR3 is TGCGCCAGCAGCCAAGACCCCGTAGATGGAAACACCATATATTTT.

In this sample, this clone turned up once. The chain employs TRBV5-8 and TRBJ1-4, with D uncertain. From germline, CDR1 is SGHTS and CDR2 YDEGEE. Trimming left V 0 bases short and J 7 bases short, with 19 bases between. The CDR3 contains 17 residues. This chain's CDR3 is CASSLEGGRVDFEKLFF. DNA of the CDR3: TGTGCCAGCAGCTTGGAGGGAGGTCGCGTAGATTTTGAAAAACTGTTTTTT.

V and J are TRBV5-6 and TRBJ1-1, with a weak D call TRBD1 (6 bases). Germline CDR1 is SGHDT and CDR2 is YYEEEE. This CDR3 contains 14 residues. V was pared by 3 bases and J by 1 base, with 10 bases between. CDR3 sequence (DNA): TGTGCCAGCAGCTCCCGGGGGGCGAACACTGAAGCTTTCTTT. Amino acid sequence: CASSSRGANTEAFF.